This T cell receptor (beta chain) originates from a study of blood T cell repertoires in COVID-19. The CDR3 has 15 residues. V lost 6 bases and J 3 bases, leaving 12 bases between the germline ends. The germline gives CDR1 MNHEY, CDR2 SMNVEV (reference sequence). This clone was observed a single time. Clones were sequenced by immunoSEQ multiplex PCR, and TCRdb holds only the in-frame ones, with some missing. The sample has a few hundred thousand clones, approximately 85% seen once; the top ten hold approximately 6.6%. Sequenced input: PBMCs or T cells enriched from blood (not recorded which). The V call is TRBV27, the J call TRBJ2-6, with a weak D call TRBD1 (6 bases). The sequence derives from a woman aged 45 to 65 who had been exposed to COVID-19. CDR3 sequence reads: CASRLRGGGANVLTF. CDR3 bases: TGTGCCAGCAGACTCAGGGGCGGTGGGGCCAACGTCCTGACTTTC.